This TCR beta chain is drawn from a study of graft-versus-host responses after intestinal transplantation (dated by TCRdb to 2020 to 2023). Looking at the study overall: Recipients received multivisceral, liver-intestinal, or isolated intestinal transplants. All recipients received anti-thymocyte globulin induction followed by maintenance tacrolimus and steroids for around 3 years. After intestinal transplantation, graft-versus-host and host-versus-graft alloreactive T cell clones in the graft, circulation and bone marrow were tracked using bulk TCR-beta CDR3 sequencing. To identify alloreactive clones, pre-transplant mixed lymphocyte reaction products were sequenced and then compared with unstimulated pre-transplant donor and recipient T cells. The cohort enrolled 20 to 25 intestinal transplant recipients, one of whom was a retransplant, and 3 patients without pretransplant specimens were excluded. Donor T cell macrochimerism was defined as a peak of at least 4% donor T cells among recipient peripheral blood mononuclear cells. Rather than going through the commercial service, samples from a few later patients were sequenced in-house on an Illumina MiSeq and processed with MiXCR.

The cysteine opens and the phenylalanine closes a CDR3 of 14 amino acids. Only the CDR3 region is kept as DNA, spanning 42 bases read in frame from base 1. Trimming removed 5 bases from V and 5 bases from J; the gene matches leave 11 bases unexplained. From a lookup of the germline V gene (reference sequence), CDR1 and CDR2 are GTSNPN and SVGIG. The sample's time point label is to be understood as: cells obtained before transplantation from donor or recipient. CD3+CD4+ and CD3+CD8+ populations were FACS-sorted from unstimulated pre-transplant donor and recipient cells taken from spleen or lymph nodes. General conclusions and limits of the study: High GvH to HvG T cell clonal ratios were observed in the allografts of patients with donor T cell macrochimerism. The conclusions were limited by the relatively low number and heterogeneity of the intestinal transplant patients. GvH clones were detected in recipient bone marrow, and some appeared earlier in ileal mucosa or blood, consistent with an intestinal mucosal origin. Early after transplant, peak levels of circulating GvH clones were associated with declines in HvG clones.

Library prep was done by the immunoSEQ multiplex PCR assay. For most patients, genomic DNA was isolated with the Qiagen DNeasy Blood and Tissue Kit and shipped frozen to Adaptive Biotechnologies for TCR sequencing. High-throughput TCR-beta CDR3 sequencing of genomic DNA from most patients was performed by Adaptive Biotechnologies. The authors processed their data as follows. Adaptive's ImmunoSEQ software was the source of the TCR sequencing data for roughly 19 patients, while a few other patients were processed with MiXCR and VDJtools. To correct CD4 versus CD8 sorting errors, sequences present in both subsets at a frequency ratio below 5:1 were removed. Because the origin of CDR3 nucleotide sequences shared between donor and recipient could not be assigned, those sequences were removed. Alloreactive clones required at least 2-fold expansion over unstimulated cells and minimum CFSE-low frequency of 0.002% (template counts) or 0.001% (read counts). Mappable clones were those detected in sequenced pre-transplant spleen, lymph node, or MLR CFSE-low populations of the donor or recipient. The cumulative frequency of alloreactive clones was calculated as a percentage of all sequences, weighted by copy number. TCRdb provides this immuneACCESS table in a form limited to in-frame rearrangements. Some clones are lacking; in checked studies, under half of them reflect an unresolved V gene, and why the rest are absent is not known. V, J and clone size were drawn from that table, and D and trimming were deduced from the DNA. The sample table shows 130,000 to 150,000 clones, and 80% to 95% are seen once. The top ten clonotypes cover around 0.2% of the sample.

The sample holds a few counts of this clone. Its antigen target is currently unknown. One base away there is no much larger clone; base qualities are not given. Sequenced here: unstimulated CD4+ T cells sorted from spleen or lymph node cells, sampled before intestinal transplant. The rearrangement joined TRBV30 to TRBJ2-5; 7 middle bases align to TRBD2. This TCR derives from a human donor who received an intestinal transplant. CDR3 loop: CAWESWASGETQYF. The base sequence is TGTGCCTGGGAATCCTGGGCTAGCGGTGAGACCCAGTACTTC.